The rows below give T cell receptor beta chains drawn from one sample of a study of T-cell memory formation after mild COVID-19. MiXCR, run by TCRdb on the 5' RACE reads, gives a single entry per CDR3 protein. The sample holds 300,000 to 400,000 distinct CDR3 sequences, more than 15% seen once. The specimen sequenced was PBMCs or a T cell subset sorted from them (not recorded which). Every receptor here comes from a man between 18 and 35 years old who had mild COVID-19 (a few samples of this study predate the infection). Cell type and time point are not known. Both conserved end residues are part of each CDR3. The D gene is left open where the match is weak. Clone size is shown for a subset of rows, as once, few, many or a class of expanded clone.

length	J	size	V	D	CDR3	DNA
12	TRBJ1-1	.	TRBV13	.	CASGPLNTEAFF	TGTGCCAGCGGCCCGCTGAACACTGAAGCTTTCTTT
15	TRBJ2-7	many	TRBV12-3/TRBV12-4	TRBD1	CASRRGTGGSYEQYF	TGTGCCAGCAGGAGAGGGACAGGGGGCTCCTACGAGCAGTACTTC
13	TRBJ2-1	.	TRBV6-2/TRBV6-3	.	CASSYGGAATQFF	TGTGCCAGCAGCTACGGGGGAGCCGCAACGCAGTTCTTC
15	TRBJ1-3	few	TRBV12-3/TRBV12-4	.	CASSEGQTSGNTIYF	TGTGCCAGCAGTGAAGGACAGACCTCTGGAAACACCATATATTTT
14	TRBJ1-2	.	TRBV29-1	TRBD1	CSVDTGTGTYGYTF	TGCAGCGTGGATACCGGGACAGGGACCTATGGCTACACCTTC
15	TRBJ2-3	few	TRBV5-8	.	CASSASLQLTDTQYF	TGTGCCAGCTCCGCTAGCCTGCAACTCACAGATACGCAGTATTTT
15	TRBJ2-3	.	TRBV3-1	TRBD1	CATSTFWTGQDTQYF	TGTGCCACTTCGACTTTCTGGACAGGGCAAGATACGCAGTATTTT
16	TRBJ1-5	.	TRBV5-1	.	CASSLGSQGRAEPQHF	TGCGCCAGCAGCTTGGGTAGTCAGGGGCGGGCTGAGCCCCAGCATTTT
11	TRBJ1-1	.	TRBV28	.	CAIRGRWGAFF	TGTGCCATCAGGGGCCGTTGGGGAGCTTTCTTT
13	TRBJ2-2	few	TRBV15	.	CATSRAEFGELFF	TGTGCCACCAGCAGAGCGGAATTCGGGGAGCTGTTTTTT
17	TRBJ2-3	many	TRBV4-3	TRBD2	CASSQDVLAGRSDTQYF	TGCGCCAGCAGCCAAGATGTGCTAGCGGGGCGTTCGGATACGCAGTATTTT
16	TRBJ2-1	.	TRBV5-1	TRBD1	CASSFSWTGAYNEQFF	TGCGCCAGCAGCTTTAGCTGGACAGGGGCATACAATGAGCAGTTCTTC
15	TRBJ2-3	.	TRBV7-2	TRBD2	CASSSPRDYTDTQYF	TGTGCCAGCAGCTCCCCGCGGGACTATACAGATACGCAGTATTTT
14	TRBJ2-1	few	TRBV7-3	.	CASSLSTGGNEQFF	TGTGCCAGCAGCTTAAGTACCGGAGGGAATGAGCAGTTCTTC
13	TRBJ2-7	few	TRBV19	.	CASTTGNTYEQYF	TGTGCCAGTACCACAGGGAATACCTACGAGCAGTACTTC
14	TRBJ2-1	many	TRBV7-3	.	CASSRGGSYNEQFF	TGTGCCAGCAGCCGGGGCGGCTCCTACAATGAGCAGTTCTTC
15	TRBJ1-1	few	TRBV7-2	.	CASSLQTGENTEAFF	TGTGCCAGCAGCTTACAGACAGGAGAAAACACTGAAGCTTTCTTT
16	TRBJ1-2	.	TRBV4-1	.	CASSQVGSRARRGYTF	TGCGCCAGCAGCCAAGTGGGTTCGAGGGCAAGGAGGGGCTACACCTTC
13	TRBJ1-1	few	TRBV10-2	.	CASSGPKGPEAFF	TGCGCCAGCAGCGGGCCTAAAGGCCCTGAAGCTTTCTTT
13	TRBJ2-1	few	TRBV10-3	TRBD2	CAISLAGTDEQFF	TGTGCCATCAGCTTAGCGGGGACCGATGAGCAGTTCTTC
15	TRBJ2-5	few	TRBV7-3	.	CASSLMGRVRETQYF	TGTGCCAGCAGCTTAATGGGACGGGTCCGGGAGACCCAGTACTTC
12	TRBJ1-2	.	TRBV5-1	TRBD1	CASTQDRDGYTF	TGCGCCAGCACCCAGGACAGGGACGGCTACACCTTC
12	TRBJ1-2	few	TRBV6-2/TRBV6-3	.	CASDKGDYGYTF	TGTGCCAGCGACAAGGGCGACTATGGCTACACCTTC
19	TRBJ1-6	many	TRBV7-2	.	CASSHQTGTVSSYNSPLHF	TGTGCCAGCAGCCACCAGACCGGGACCGTCAGCTCCTATAATTCACCCCTCCACTTT
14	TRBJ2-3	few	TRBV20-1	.	CSARDEKGPDTQYF	TGCAGTGCTAGAGATGAGAAGGGGCCAGATACGCAGTATTTT
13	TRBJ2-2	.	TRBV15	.	CATRLRLGGELFF	TGTGCCACCAGGCTCCGGTTGGGCGGGGAGCTGTTTTTT
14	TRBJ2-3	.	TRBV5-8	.	CASSRSGTTDTQYF	TGTGCCAGCAGCAGGTCAGGAACCACAGATACGCAGTATTTT
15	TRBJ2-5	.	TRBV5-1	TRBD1	CASSEAGTGEETQYF	TGCGCCAGCAGCGAAGCCGGGACAGGGGAAGAGACCCAGTACTTC
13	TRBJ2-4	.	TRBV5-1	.	CASSLDRVDIQYF	TGCGCCAGCAGCTTGGACAGGGTGGACATTCAGTACTTC
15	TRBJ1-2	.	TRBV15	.	CATSRDLRLSDGYTF	TGTGCCACCAGCAGGGACCTCCGTCTATCTGATGGCTACACCTTC
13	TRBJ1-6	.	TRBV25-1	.	CASSRQSNSPLHF	TGTGCCAGCAGTCGACAGAGTAATTCACCCCTCCACTTT
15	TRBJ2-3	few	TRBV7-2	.	CASSLGNGIIDTQYF	TGTGCCAGCAGCTTAGGCAACGGCATAATTGATACGCAGTATTTT
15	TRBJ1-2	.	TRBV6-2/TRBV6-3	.	CASSYLQGANYGYTF	TGTGCCAGCAGTTACCTCCAGGGTGCGAACTATGGCTACACCTTC
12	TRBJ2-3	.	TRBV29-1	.	CSVDTWRDTQYF	TGCAGCGTTGACACCTGGAGAGATACGCAGTATTTT
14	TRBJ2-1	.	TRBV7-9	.	CAITGSRPYNEQFF	TGTGCCATAACAGGGTCGAGACCCTACAATGAGCAGTTCTTC
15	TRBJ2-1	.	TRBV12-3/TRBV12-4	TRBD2	CASSFGSGGFFEQFF	TGTGCCAGCAGTTTTGGTAGCGGGGGCTTCTTTGAGCAGTTCTTC
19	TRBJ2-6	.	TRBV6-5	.	CASSYLYFGEGVGANVLTF	TGTGCCAGCAGTTACCTCTACTTCGGGGAGGGGGTTGGGGCCAACGTCCTGACTTTC
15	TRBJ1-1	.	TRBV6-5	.	CASSWGGAQDTEAFF	TGTGCCAGCAGTTGGGGGGGCGCACAGGACACTGAAGCTTTCTTT
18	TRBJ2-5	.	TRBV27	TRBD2	CASSFLGTSGGARETQYF	TGTGCCAGCAGTTTCCTTGGGACTAGCGGGGGGGCCCGTGAGACCCAGTACTTC
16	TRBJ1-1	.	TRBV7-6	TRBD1	CASSSGQGKMNTEAFF	TGTGCCAGCAGCTCCGGACAGGGAAAGATGAACACTGAAGCTTTCTTT
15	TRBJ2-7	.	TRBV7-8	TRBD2	CASSLAPSGVHEQYF	TGTGCCAGCAGTTTAGCCCCTAGCGGGGTCCACGAGCAGTACTTC
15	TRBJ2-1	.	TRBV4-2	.	CASNEGDNSYNEQFF	TGTGCCAGCAACGAGGGCGACAACTCCTACAATGAGCAGTTCTTC
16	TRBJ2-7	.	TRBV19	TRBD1	CASSTYRGSPSYEQYF	TGTGCCAGTAGTACATACAGGGGGTCCCCCTCCTACGAGCAGTACTTC
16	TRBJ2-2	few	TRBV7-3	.	CASSLGAPTNTGELFF	TGTGCCAGCAGCTTAGGGGCGCCCACGAACACCGGGGAGCTGTTTTTT
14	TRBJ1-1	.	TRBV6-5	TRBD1	CASSLRQGGGEAFF	TGTGCCAGCAGCCTTCGACAGGGCGGTGGAGAAGCTTTCTTT
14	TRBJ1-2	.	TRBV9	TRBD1	CASSVTGGDYGYTF	TGTGCCAGCAGCGTTACAGGGGGCGACTATGGCTACACCTTC
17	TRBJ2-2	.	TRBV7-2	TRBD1	CASSLLGTGEVTGELFF	TGTGCCAGCAGCTTATTAGGGACAGGGGAGGTCACCGGGGAGCTGTTTTTT
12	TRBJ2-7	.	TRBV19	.	CATEDLTYEQYF	TGTGCCACCGAGGACCTTACCTACGAGCAGTACTTC
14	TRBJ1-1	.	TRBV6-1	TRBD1	CASNEGARGTESFF	TGTGCCAGCAACGAAGGGGCGCGCGGGACAGAGTCTTTCTTT
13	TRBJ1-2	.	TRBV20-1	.	CSASFRLIYGYTF	TGCAGTGCTAGTTTCAGGTTAATCTATGGCTACACCTTC